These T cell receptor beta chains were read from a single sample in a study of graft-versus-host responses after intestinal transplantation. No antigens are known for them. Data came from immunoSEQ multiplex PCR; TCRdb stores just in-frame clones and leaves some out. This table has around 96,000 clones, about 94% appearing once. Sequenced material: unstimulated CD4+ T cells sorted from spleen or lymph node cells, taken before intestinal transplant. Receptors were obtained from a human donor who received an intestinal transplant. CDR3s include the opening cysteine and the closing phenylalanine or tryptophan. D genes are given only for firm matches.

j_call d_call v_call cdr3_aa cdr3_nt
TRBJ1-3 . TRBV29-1 CSVSRFSGNTIYF TGCAGCGTTTCCAGGTTCTCTGGAAACACCATATATTTT
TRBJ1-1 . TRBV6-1 CASSGRWGSVNTEAFF TGTGCCAGCAGTGGGAGGTGGGGTTCTGTGAACACTGAAGCTTTCTTT
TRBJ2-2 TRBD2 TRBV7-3 CASSPRGTTTGELFF TGTGCCAGCAGCCCTAGAGGGACTACCACCGGGGAGCTGTTTTTT
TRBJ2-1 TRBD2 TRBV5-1 CASSPRGAGGDNEQFF TGCGCCAGCAGCCCCAGGGGAGCGGGGGGTGACAATGAGCAGTTCTTC
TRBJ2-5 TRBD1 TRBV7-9 CASRKQGAGETQYF TGTGCCAGCAGAAAACAGGGGGCGGGGGAGACCCAGTACTTC
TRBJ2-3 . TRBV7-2 CASSKRGSSSTQYF TGTGCCAGCAGCAAAAGGGGTTCTAGTTCTACGCAGTATTTT
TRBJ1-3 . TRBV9 CASSVDRIDSGNTIYF TGTGCCAGCAGCGTAGACAGGATCGACTCTGGAAACACCATATATTTT
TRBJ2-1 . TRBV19 CASSSLHGGNEQFF TGTGCCAGTAGTTCCCTTCACGGGGGAAATGAGCAGTTCTTC
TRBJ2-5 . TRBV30 CAWSVYETQYF TGTGCCTGGAGTGTCTATGAGACCCAGTACTTC
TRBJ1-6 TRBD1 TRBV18 CASSSEGAGSSPLHF TGTGCCAGCTCATCGGAGGGGGCTGGCTCTTCACCCCTCCACTTT
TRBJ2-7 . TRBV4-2 CASSQVQDREQYF TGTGCCAGCAGCCAAGTACAAGATCGCGAGCAGTACTTC
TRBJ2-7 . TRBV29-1 CSAVAGYSYEQYF TGCAGCGCCGTGGCGGGTTACTCCTACGAGCAGTACTTC
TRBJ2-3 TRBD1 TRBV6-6 CASSPTGVTFTDTQYF TGTGCCAGCAGTCCTACAGGGGTGACCTTCACAGATACGCAGTATTTT
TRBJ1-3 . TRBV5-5 CASSLTTRTLSGNTIYF TGTGCCAGCAGCTTGACCACAAGAACCCTCTCTGGAAACACCATATATTTT
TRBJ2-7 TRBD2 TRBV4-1 CASSQGPGGSYEQYF TGCGCCAGCAGCCAAGGGCCGGGGGGCTCCTACGAGCAGTACTTC
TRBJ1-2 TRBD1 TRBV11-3 CASSSDRVSGYTF TGTGCCAGCAGCTCCGACAGGGTTTCTGGCTACACCTTC